The 13 T cell receptor beta chains given below trace back to one sample, sequenced in a study of blood T cells in healthy people across ages. Next came a second PCR, run for about 7 to 12 cycles, which used a sample-barcoded 5' primer along with a J-beta primer mix. TCRdb analysed the 5' RACE reads with MiXCR anew, one entry per CDR3 protein. In the table there are about 1.6 million distinct CDR3 sequences, 30% to 35% of which are singletons. The sequenced sample was blood. Source of these receptors: a woman younger than 45 in good health.

This chain joins TRBV2 and TRBJ2-5, with D possibly being TRBD1 (5 bases). Trimming shortened V by 7 bases and J by 3 bases, and 6 bases separated the two germline ends. The germline V gene encodes CDR1 SNHLY and CDR2 FYNNEI. The CDR3 extends over 11 amino acids. This CDR3 is CASTREETQYF. The CDR3 nucleotides read TGTGCCAGCACCAGGGAAGAGACCCAGTACTTC.

The chain couples TRBV7-9 to TRBJ2-7; 11 bases match TRBD2. Losses at the gene ends were 5 bases for V and 2 bases for J; bases not matched to a gene: 5. Germline values: CDR1 SEHNR, CDR2 FQNEAQ (reference sequence). The CDR3 has 15 residues. As DNA, the CDR3 is TGTGCCAGCAGCGAACTAGCGGGAGCCCCCTACGAGCAGTACTTC. Protein product: CASSELAGAPYEQYF. Full variable domain (outside the CDR3, taken from reference TRBV7-9 and TRBJ2-7): DTGVSQNPRHKITKRGQNVTFRCDPISEHNRLYWYRQTLGQGPEFLTYFQNEAQLEKSRLLSDRFSAERPKGSFSTLEIQRTEQGDSAMYLCASSELAGAPYEQYFGPGTRLTVT.

For the CDR3, the DNA is TGTGCCTGGAGTGGAAGGGTTGGTGCCGAGCAGTTCTTC. This codes for CAWSGRVGAEQFF. This rearrangement joins TRBV30 to TRBJ2-1; no clear D gene. Germline CDR1 is GTSNPN and CDR2 is SVGIG (reference sequence). V dropped 1 base and J dropped 10 bases, with 14 bases sitting between them. CDR3 length equals 13 residues. Full variable domain (remainder filled in from reference TRBV30 and TRBJ2-1): SQTIHQWPATLVQPVGSPLSLECTVEGTSNPNLYWYRQAAGRGLQLLFYSVGIGQISSEVPQNLSASRPQDRQFILSSKKLLLSDSGFYLCAWSGRVGAEQFFGPGTRLTVL.

This chain joins TRBV20-1 and TRBJ2-3; TRBD2 matches 7 bases. From germline, CDR1 is DFQATT and CDR2 SNEGSKA (reference sequence). This CDR3 has 14 amino acids. V lost 5 bases to trimming and J lost 3 bases; unmatched junction nucleotides: 8. The CDR3 loop is CSAGLGGTTDTQYF. For the CDR3, the DNA is TGCAGTGCTGGCCTCGGGGGGACGACAGATACGCAGTATTTT.

J is TRBJ2-3 and V is TRBV5-1; 7 nucleotides line up with TRBD2. The CDR3 loop spans 12 amino acids. Per germline, CDR1 SGHRS and CDR2 YFSETQ. V lost 7 bases to trimming and J lost 6 bases; unmatched junction nucleotides: 5. The DNA of the CDR3 is TGCGCCAGCGGCCCCGGGGGGGATACGCAGTATTTT. The encoded protein is CASGPGGDTQYF.

This clonotype was found a few times. This chain connects TRBV5-1 to TRBJ2-3; no clear D gene. V was shortened by 4 bases and J by 4 bases, with 16 bases between the two germline ends. CDR3 length: 15 amino acids. Germline CDR1 and CDR2: SGHRS and YFSETQ. The chain's CDR3 is CASSPLAEGPDTQYF. DNA of the CDR3: TGCGCCAGCAGCCCCCTGGCGGAAGGCCCAGATACGCAGTATTTT.

This sequence joins TRBV6-7 and TRBJ1-2; D is ambiguous. TRBV6-7 is identified as an open reading frame with a role that is uncertain. The V end lost 2 bases, the J end lost 6 bases, and 22 bases lay between the germline ends. The CDR3 runs 17 residues. CDR3 sequence: CASSYNGPSGIRDGYTF. The CDR3 DNA reads as TGTGCCAGCAGTTACAACGGACCCTCTGGGATCCGAGATGGCTACACCTTC.

This clonotype has just a few counts. The chain links TRBV5-6 to TRBJ2-1; D not certain. Germline values: CDR1 SGHDT, CDR2 YYEEEE. The CDR3 length is 16 residues. V was clipped by 4 bases and J by 2 bases, with 16 bases between them. The CDR3 DNA reads TGTGCCAGCAGCATATCCTCCTTGTTTCCCTACAATGAGCAGTTCTTC. Translating it yields CASSISSLFPYNEQFF.

This clonotype was recorded a few times. CDR3 sequence reads: CSATSPAGSTDTQYF. The DNA for the CDR3 is TGCAGTGCCACATCCCCGGCAGGGAGCACAGATACGCAGTATTTT. The chain combines TRBV20-1 with TRBJ2-3, with D possibly TRBD1 on 5 matching bases. This CDR3 spans 15 amino acids. With 6 bases removed from V and 0 bases from J, the gap between germline ends came to 16 bases. Germline assignment: CDR1 DFQATT and CDR2 SNEGSKA (reference sequence).

The chain is built from TRBV9 and TRBJ2-1; 8 bases agree with TRBD1. V dropped 6 bases and J dropped 7; count of bases not matched to a gene: 9. Germline CDR1 SGDLS, CDR2 YYNGEE. The CDR3 length is 14 residues. CDR3 loop: CASTPDRGSNEQFF. CDR3 coding DNA: TGTGCCAGCACCCCAGACAGGGGTAGTAATGAGCAGTTCTTC.

This clonotype was seen once. The rearrangement uses TRBV6-5 and TRBJ1-1; weak D call: TRBD1 (6 bases). The CDR3 is 15 residues long. V gave up 5 bases and J gave up 1 base, with 14 bases separating them. Germline V gives CDR1 MNHEY, CDR2 SVGAGI. The CDR3 bases are TGTGCCAGCAGTACAACCGCGGGGGCGAACACTGAAGCTTTCTTT. Its translation: CASSTTAGANTEAFF.

A few counts support this clonotype. CDR3 loop: CASSPGTRGSPLHF. Written as DNA, the CDR3 is TGTGCCAGCAGTCCCGGGACTAGGGGTTCACCCCTCCACTTT. The genes are TRBV6-6 and TRBJ1-6; maybe TRBD1 (5 bases). V lost 5 bases and J lost 9, with 14 bases in between. The CDR3 loop spans 14 amino acids. Looked up from germline, CDR1 is MNHNY and CDR2 is SVGAGI (reference sequence).

This clonotype was seen a handful of times. V and J are TRBV4-2 and TRBJ2-7, with 13 nucleotides matching TRBD2. V shed 0 bases and J 3 bases; nucleotides not matched to a gene: 2. The germline V gene has CDR1 LGHNA and CDR2 YNFKEQ. The CDR3 loop spans 16 amino acids. DNA for the CDR3: TGTGCCAGCAGCCAAGAGGGACTAGCGGGACACTACGAGCAGTACTTC. It is translated as CASSQEGLAGHYEQYF.